The clone carrying this T cell receptor beta chain occurred a few times. Its antigen is undetermined. Germline assignment: CDR1 DFQATT and CDR2 SNEGSKA (reference sequence). With 3 bases removed from V and 4 bases from J, the gap between germline ends came to 4 bases. This CDR3 contains 11 residues. These data originate in a study of CD8 T cells in ankylosing spondylitis. Overall study findings and caveats: Those disease-linked clones were CD8+; they were also relatively rare in peripheral blood. Ankylosing spondylitis blood appeared to be characterized by a TCR beta motif of under ten highly homologous variants.

A quantitative 5'-RACE method, one with molecular barcodes, was used to make TCR beta libraries. From the 5' RACE reads, TCRdb called clonotypes with MiXCR, one entry per CDR3 protein. Seen here are about 360,000 distinct CDR3 sequences, roughly 22% observed once, and the top ten hold under 15%. The sequence was collected from a male donor with ankylosing spondylitis or in good health (not recorded which). The chain joins TRBV20-1 to TRBJ2-1; D remains unclear. Sample: blood, either unsorted or a sorted T cell fraction (not recorded which). The CDR3 nucleotides are TGCAGTGCTAGCTCGTACAATGAGCAGTTCTTC. Residues: CSASSYNEQFF.